Described below is a single TCR beta chain sequence and its context. Its antigen is unknown. The data originate from a study of CD8 T cell repertoires and HIV-1 epitope variants. The table came from immunoSEQ multiplex PCR; TCRdb's copy has only in-frame clones and leaves some out. The table includes 4,000 or so clones, 62% detected once. Unmatched junction bases numbered 4, after V lost 1 base and J lost 0 bases. Germline V lookup: CDR1 MNHNS, CDR2 SASEGT. CDR3 size: 16 residues. Sequencing was carried out using cultured CD8+ T cells derived from PBMCs. The chain is built from TRBV6-1 and TRBJ2-5; TRBD1 matches 8 bases. The clonotype comes from a male donor with HIV. The CDR3 DNA follows: TGTGCCAGCAGTGAAGGGGGACAGGTGTACCAAGAGACCCAGTACTTC. Protein product: CASSEGGQVYQETQYF.